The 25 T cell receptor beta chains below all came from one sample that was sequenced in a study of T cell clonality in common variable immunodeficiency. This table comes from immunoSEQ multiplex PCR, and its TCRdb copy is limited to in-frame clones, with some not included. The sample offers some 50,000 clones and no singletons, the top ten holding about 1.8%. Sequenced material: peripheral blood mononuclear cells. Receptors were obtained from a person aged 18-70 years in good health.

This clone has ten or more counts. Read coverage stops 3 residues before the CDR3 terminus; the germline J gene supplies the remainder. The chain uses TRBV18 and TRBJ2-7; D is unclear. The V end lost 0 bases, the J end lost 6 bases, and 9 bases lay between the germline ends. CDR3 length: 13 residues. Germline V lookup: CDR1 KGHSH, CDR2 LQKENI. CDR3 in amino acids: CASSPPLRVEQYF. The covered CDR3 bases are TGTGCCAGCTCACCACCCCTCCGGGTCGAG.

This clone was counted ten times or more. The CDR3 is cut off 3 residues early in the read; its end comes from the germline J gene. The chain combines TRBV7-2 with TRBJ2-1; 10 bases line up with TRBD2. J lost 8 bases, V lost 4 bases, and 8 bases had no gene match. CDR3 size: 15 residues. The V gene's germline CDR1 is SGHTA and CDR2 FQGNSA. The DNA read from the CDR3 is TGTGCCAGCAGCTCCTCTAGCGGGAGTTCCGATGAG. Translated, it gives CASSSSSGSSDE. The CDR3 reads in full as CASSSSSGSSDEQFF.

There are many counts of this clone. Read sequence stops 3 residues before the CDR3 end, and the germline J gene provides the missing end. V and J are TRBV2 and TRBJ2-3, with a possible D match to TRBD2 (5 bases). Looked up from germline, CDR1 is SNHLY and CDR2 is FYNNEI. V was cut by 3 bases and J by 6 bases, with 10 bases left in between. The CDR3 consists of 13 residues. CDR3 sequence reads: CASSEGLADTQYF. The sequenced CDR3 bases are TGTGCCAGCAGTGAGGGCTTAGCGGATACG.

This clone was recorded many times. The CDR3: CASSRTGQGVDEQYF. The part of the CDR3 DNA that was read is TGCGCCAGCAGCCGAACGGGACAGGGAGTTGACGAG. The rearrangement links TRBV4-1 to TRBJ2-7; 9 bases fit TRBD1. The read ends 3 residues early relative to the CDR3; the germline J gene fills the gap. Trimming at V came to 4 bases and at J to 5 bases, leaving 9 bases not matched to a gene. The CDR3 extends over 15 amino acids. Germline values: CDR1 MGHRA, CDR2 YSYEKL.

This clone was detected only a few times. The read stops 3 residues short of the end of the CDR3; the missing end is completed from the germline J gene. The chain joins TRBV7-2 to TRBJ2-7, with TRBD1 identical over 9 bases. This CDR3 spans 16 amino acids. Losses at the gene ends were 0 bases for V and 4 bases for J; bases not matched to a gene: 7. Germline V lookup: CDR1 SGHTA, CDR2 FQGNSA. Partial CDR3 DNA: TGTGCCAGCAGCTTAGCGGGGGGGACAGGGAATTACGAG. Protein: CASSLAGGTGNYE. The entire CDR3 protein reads CASSLAGGTGNYEQYF. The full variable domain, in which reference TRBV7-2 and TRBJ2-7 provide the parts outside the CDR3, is GAGVSQSPSNKVTEKGKDVELRCDPISGHTALYWYRQSLGQGLEFLIYFQGNSAPDKSGLPSDRFSAERTGGSVSTLTIQRTQQEDSAVYLCASSLAGGTGNYEQYFGPGTRLTVT.

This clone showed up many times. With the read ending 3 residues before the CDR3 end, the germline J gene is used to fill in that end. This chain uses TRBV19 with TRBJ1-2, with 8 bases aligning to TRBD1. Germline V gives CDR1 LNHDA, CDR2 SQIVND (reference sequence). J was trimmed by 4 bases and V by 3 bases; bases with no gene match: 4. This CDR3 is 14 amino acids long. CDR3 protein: CASSIQQGAYGYTF. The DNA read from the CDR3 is TGTGCCAGTAGTATTCAGCAGGGGGCCTATGGC. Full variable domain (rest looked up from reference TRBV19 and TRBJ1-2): DGGITQSPKYLFRKEGQNVTLSCEQNLNHDAMYWYRQDPGQGLRLIYYSQIVNDFQKGDIAEGYSVSREKKESFPLTVTSAQKNPTAFYLCASSIQQGAYGYTFGSGTRLTVV.

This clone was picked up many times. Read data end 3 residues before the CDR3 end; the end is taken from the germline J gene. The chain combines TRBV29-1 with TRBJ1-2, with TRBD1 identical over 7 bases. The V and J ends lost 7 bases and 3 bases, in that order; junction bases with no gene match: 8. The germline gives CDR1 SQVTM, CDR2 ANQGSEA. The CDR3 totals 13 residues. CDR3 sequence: CSAGAGTDYGYTF. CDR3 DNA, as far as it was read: TGCAGCGCAGGTGCCGGGACAGACTATGGC.

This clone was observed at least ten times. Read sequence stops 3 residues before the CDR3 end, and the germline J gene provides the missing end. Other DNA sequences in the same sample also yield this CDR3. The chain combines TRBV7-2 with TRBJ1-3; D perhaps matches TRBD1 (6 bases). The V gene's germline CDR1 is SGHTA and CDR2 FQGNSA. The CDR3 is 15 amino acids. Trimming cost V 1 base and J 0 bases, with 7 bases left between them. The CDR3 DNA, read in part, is TGTGCCAGCAGCTTAGTAGGGGGCTCTGGAAACACC. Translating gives CASSLVGGSGNT. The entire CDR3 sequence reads CASSLVGGSGNTIYF.

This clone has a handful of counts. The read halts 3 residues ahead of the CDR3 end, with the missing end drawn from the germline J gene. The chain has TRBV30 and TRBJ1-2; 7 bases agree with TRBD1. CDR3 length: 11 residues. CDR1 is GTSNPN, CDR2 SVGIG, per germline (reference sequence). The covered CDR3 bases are TGTGCTAGACAGGGCTCCTACGAC. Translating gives CARQGSYD. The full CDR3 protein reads CARQGSYDYTF.

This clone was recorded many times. This chain's CDR3 is CASSQFWTGAYNEQFF. Incomplete CDR3 DNA: TGTGCCAGCAGCCAGTTTTGGACAGGGGCCTACAATGAG. The chain carries TRBV14 and TRBJ2-1, with TRBD1 matching over 9 bases. From the germline J gene comes the end of the CDR3, since the read stops 3 residues before it. The CDR3 is 16 amino acids. Trimming cost V 3 bases and J 2 bases; bases outside gene matches: 5. CDR1 is SGHDN and CDR2 is FVKESK in the germline V gene.

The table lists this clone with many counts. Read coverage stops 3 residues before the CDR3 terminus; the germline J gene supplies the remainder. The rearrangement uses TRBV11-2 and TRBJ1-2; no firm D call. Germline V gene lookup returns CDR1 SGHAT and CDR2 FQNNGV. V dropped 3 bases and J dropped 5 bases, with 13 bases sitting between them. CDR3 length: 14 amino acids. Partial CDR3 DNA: TGTGCCAGCAGCTTGCATTCGCGCGCTTATGGC. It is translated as CASSLHSRAYG. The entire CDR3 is CASSLHSRAYGYTF.

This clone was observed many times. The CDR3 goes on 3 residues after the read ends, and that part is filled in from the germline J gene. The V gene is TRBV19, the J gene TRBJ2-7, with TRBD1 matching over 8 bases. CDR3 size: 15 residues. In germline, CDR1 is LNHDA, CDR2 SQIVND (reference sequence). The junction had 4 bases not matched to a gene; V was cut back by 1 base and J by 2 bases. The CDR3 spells CASSIADREPYEQYF. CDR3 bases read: TGTGCCAGTAGTATAGCGGACAGGGAACCCTACGAG. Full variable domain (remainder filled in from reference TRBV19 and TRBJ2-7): DGGITQSPKYLFRKEGQNVTLSCEQNLNHDAMYWYRQDPGQGLRLIYYSQIVNDFQKGDIAEGYSVSREKKESFPLTVTSAQKNPTAFYLCASSIADREPYEQYFGPGTRLTVT.

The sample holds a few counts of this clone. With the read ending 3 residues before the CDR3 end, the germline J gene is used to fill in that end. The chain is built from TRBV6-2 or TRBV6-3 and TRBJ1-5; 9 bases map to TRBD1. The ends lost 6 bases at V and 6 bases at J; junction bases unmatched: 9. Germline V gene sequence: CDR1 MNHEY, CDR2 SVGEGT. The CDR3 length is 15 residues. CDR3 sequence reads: CASRDNRGPTQPQHF. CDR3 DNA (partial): TGTGCCAGCAGGGATAACAGGGGGCCGACTCAGCCC.

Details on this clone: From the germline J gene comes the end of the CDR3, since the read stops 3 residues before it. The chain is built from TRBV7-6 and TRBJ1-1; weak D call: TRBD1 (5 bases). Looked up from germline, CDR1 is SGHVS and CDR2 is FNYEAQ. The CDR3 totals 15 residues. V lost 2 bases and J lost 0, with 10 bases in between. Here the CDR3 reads CASSLPRGVNTEAFF. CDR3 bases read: TGTGCCAGCAGCTTACCCCGGGGGGTGAACACTGAA.

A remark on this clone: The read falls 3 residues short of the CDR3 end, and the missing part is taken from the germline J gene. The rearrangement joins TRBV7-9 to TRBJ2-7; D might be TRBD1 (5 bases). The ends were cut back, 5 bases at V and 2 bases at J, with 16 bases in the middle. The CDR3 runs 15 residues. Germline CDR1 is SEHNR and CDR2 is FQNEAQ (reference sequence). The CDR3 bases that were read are TGTGCCAGCAGCCCAAAAAGGGGCAGGGCCTACGAG. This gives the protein CASSPKRGRAYE. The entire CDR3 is CASSPKRGRAYEQYF.

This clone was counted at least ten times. Incomplete CDR3 DNA: TGTGCCAGTAGCATCGGACTAGCGGGAGACTTCGAG. It codes for CASSIGLAGDFE. The full CDR3 protein is CASSIGLAGDFEQYF. V usage is TRBV19 and J usage is TRBJ2-7, with 13 bases matching TRBD2. The read stops 3 residues short of the end of the CDR3; the missing end is completed from the germline J gene. This CDR3 region has 15 residues. Germline-derived CDR1 and CDR2 are LNHDA and SQIVND (reference sequence). V shed 6 bases and J 6 bases; nucleotides not matched to a gene: 8.

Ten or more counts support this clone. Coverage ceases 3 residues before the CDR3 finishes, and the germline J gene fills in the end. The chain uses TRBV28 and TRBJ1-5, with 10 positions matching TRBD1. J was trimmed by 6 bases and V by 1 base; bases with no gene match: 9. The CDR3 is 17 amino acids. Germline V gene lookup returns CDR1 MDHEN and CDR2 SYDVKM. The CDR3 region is CASSLSRTGGLSQPQHF. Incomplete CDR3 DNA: TGTGCCAGCAGTTTATCGCGGACAGGGGGATTGAGTCAGCCC.

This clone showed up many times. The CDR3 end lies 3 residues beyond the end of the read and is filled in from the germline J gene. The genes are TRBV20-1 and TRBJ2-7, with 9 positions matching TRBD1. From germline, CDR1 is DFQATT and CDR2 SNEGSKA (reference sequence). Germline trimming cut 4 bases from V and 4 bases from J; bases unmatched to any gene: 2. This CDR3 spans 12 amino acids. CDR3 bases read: TGCAGTGCTACGGGACAGGGATACGAG. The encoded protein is CSATGQGYE. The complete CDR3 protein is CSATGQGYEQYF.

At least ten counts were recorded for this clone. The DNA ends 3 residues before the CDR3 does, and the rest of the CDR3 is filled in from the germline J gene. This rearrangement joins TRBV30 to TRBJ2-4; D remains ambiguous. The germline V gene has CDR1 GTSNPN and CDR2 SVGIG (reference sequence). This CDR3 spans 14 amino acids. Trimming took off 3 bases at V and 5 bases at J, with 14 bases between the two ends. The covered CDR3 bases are TGTGCCTGGAGCCCCAAATGGCCCCAAAACATT. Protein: CAWSPKWPQNI. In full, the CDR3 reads CAWSPKWPQNIQYF.

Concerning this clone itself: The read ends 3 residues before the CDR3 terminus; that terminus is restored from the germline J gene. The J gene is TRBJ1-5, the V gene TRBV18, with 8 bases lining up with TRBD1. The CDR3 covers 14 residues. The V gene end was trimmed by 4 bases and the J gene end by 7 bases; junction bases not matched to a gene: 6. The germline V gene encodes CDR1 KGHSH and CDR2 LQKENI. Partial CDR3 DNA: TGTGCCAGCTCACAAGGACAGGGAGGCCAGCCC. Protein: CASSQGQGGQP. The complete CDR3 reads CASSQGQGGQPQHF.

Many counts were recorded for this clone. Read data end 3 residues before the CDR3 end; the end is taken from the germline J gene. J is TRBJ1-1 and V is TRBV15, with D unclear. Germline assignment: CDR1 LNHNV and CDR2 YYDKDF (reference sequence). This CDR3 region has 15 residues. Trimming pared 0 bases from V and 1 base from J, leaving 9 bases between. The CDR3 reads CATSRDRVENTEAFF. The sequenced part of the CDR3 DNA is TGTGCCACCAGCAGAGATAGGGTGGAGAACACTGAA.

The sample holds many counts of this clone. The CDR3 DNA, read in part, is TGCAGTGCTAGAGATTTCGACTCCCCGAACACCGGGGAG. Amino acids: CSARDFDSPNTGE. In full, the CDR3 reads CSARDFDSPNTGELFF. The rearrangement uses TRBV20-1 and TRBJ2-2, with unresolved D. The missing CDR3 end, 3 residues past where the read stops, is filled in from the germline J gene. Trimming cost V 0 bases and J 0 bases, with 11 bases left between them. This CDR3 contains 16 residues. Germline values: CDR1 DFQATT, CDR2 SNEGSKA (reference sequence).

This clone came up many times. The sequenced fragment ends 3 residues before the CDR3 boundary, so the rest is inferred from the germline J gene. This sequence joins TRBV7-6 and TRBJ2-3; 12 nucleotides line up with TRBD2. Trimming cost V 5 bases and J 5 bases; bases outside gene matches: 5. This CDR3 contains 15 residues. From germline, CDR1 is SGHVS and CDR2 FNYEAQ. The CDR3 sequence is CASSVTSGRQDTQYF. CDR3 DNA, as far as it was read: TGTGCCAGCAGCGTGACTAGCGGGAGACAAGATACG.

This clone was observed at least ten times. The CDR3 loop reads CASSIDLASGRHEQFF. Partial CDR3 DNA: TGTGCCAGTAGTATAGATCTCGCTAGCGGGAGACATGAG. V usage is TRBV19 and J usage is TRBJ2-1; 10 bases line up with TRBD2. Coverage ceases 3 residues before the CDR3 finishes, and the germline J gene fills in the end. Germline-derived CDR1 and CDR2 are LNHDA and SQIVND (reference sequence). The CDR3 is 16 amino acids. Germline trimming cut 0 bases from V and 8 bases from J; bases unmatched to any gene: 7.

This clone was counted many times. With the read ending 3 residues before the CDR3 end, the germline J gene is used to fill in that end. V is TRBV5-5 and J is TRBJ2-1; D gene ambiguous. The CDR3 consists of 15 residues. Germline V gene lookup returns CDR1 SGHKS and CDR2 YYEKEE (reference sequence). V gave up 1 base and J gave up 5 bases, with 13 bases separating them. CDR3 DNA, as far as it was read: TGTGCCAGCAGCTTGCACCCGTCTAAGCACAATGAG. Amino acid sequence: CASSLHPSKHNE. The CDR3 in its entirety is CASSLHPSKHNEQFF.